One and the same sample provided the 7 T cell receptor beta chains below, sequenced in a study of T cell responses to AZD1222 COVID-19 vaccine (dated by TCRdb to about 2021). This specimen's time point label, interpreted: baseline before first vaccination. The library was produced with the immunoSEQ multiplex PCR assay. As stored in TCRdb, this immuneACCESS dataset retains in-frame rearrangements with V and J assigned. A fraction of the clones does not appear; measured against another copy, unresolved V genes explain less than half of the discrepancy, and the remainder lacks a known reason. This sample holds roughly 170,000 clones; about 86% were observed only once. The ten largest clones take up 0.49% of the sample. The sample here was peripheral blood, taken on day 0 of AZD1222 vaccination. The receptors here all came from an adult in good health.

The chain joins TRBV10-3 to TRBJ2-5; 8 nucleotides agree with TRBD1. CDR3 length: 15 residues. Germline V gene data show CDR1 as ENHRY and CDR2 as SYGVKD. V was clipped by 6 bases and J by 1 base; unmatched bases: 7. CDR3 sequence: CAIRGQERGQETQYF. CDR3 nucleotide sequence: TGTGCCATCAGGGGACAGGAGAGGGGCCAAGAGACCCAGTACTTC.

V usage is TRBV19 and J usage is TRBJ2-1, with 9 bases that match TRBD2. The CDR3 spans 16 residues. Germline CDR1 LNHDA, CDR2 SQIVND (reference sequence). With V trimmed by 5 bases and J by 0 bases, 5 bases remained unmatched. The CDR3 DNA is TGTGCCAGTAGTGGAGCGGGGGGTGCCTCCTACAATGAGCAGTTCTTC. Translation: CASSGAGGASYNEQFF.

This chain uses TRBV2 with TRBJ1-5; no clear D gene. CDR1 and CDR2 from the germline V gene are SNHLY and FYNNEI. V lost 6 bases and J 3 bases, leaving 12 bases between the germline ends. This CDR3 has 14 residues. Here the CDR3 reads CASRAGSVNQPQHF. DNA for the CDR3: TGTGCCAGCAGGGCGGGTTCAGTCAATCAGCCCCAGCATTTT.

V gene TRBV7-9 combines with J gene TRBJ1-1; D remains unclear. Per the germline V gene, CDR1 is SEHNR and CDR2 is FQNEAQ (reference sequence). The CDR3 consists of 15 residues. V lost 4 bases to trimming and J lost 7 bases, with 19 bases between them. DNA for the CDR3: TGTGCCAGCAGCTCCTTGGGGTCCTCGCAGGTTGAAGCTTTCTTT. Protein sequence: CASSSLGSSQVEAFF.

Only a few counts were recorded for this clone. This chain connects TRBV5-1 to TRBJ1-4; weak D call: TRBD1 (6 bases). V was cut by 5 bases and J by 5 bases, with 13 bases left in between. Germline V lookup: CDR1 SGHRS, CDR2 YFSETQ. There are 14 residues in the CDR3. The CDR3 region has the DNA TGCGCCAGCAGTTCCGTCGGACAGAATGAAAAACTGTTTTTT. As protein: CASSSVGQNEKLFF.

The V gene is TRBV9, the J gene TRBJ1-5; D is unclear. Germline V gives CDR1 SGDLS, CDR2 YYNGEE. This CDR3 region has 13 residues. Trimming pared 3 bases from V and 3 bases from J, leaving 7 bases between. The CDR3 spells CASSAGSNQPQHF. The CDR3 nucleotides read TGTGCCAGCAGCGCGGGATCCAATCAGCCCCAGCATTTT.

This clone was observed once. This chain uses TRBV9 with TRBJ2-1, with TRBD2 matching 9 bases. Losses at the gene ends were 0 bases for V and 8 bases for J; bases not matched to a gene: 9. CDR3 length: 16 amino acids. Germline V lookup: CDR1 SGDLS, CDR2 YYNGEE. This CDR3 is CASSVDVASGIHEQFF. The CDR3 DNA reads as TGTGCCAGCAGCGTAGATGTGGCTAGCGGGATCCATGAGCAGTTCTTC.